This T cell receptor beta chain emerged from a study of blood T cell repertoires in COVID-19 (TCRdb year 2020). Regarding the research as a whole: Samples covering the acute and convalescent phases of COVID-19 were provided by collaborators in the United States, Italy and Spain. The prospective study material was composed of cDNA or gDNA derived from T cells, B-cell-depleted T cells, or PBMCs. Where HLA class I and class II types were available, the types were taken from metadata supplied by the sample provider, not from assay-based typing. The repertoires were made available in a free public database intended to serve as a resource for research on the immune response to SARS-CoV-2. The samples were drawn from two sources: the first 160 participants of the ongoing ImmuneRACE study, and 1,254 subjects contributed by 6 global collaborators. Subjects who had been exposed to COVID-19, were actively infected with it, or had recovered from it provided the deeply sampled blood TCRbeta repertoires that made up the dataset. A de-identified subject ID, COVID-19 status, age in years and sex were almost always included in the sample metadata. Results the study describes overall, beyond this receptor: The quantity of clinical and demographic metadata differed by source and by participant and was supplied without curation.

The V and J ends are trimmed by 7 bases and 0 bases, leaving 13 bases between them. The CDR3 measures 15 amino acids from cysteine to phenylalanine. Of all the DNA, just the CDR3 is kept, 45 bases in frame from base 1. Per the germline V gene, SGHVS is the CDR1 and FNYEAQ is the CDR2. Samples from volunteer blood donors who had recovered from COVID-19 were contributed by a second Seattle source. Whole blood was collected in K2EDTA tubes by collaborating institutions according to the institutions' own protocols. For TCRbeta analysis, collaborator samples were shipped as frozen whole blood, as isolated PBMCs, or as DNA extracted from either sample type. TCRbeta CDR3 regions were amplified from genomic DNA using the immunoSEQ Assay, a bias-controlled multiplex PCR. In the authors' own workflow: The number of nucleated cells in each sample was estimated from the amplification of reference gene primers within the assay. To quantify the absolute abundance of each unique TCRbeta CDR3 rearrangement, sequence reads were collapsed and filtered. Productive Simpson clonality was computed per sample as the square root of Simpson's diversity index over productive rearrangements. In TCRdb, the immuneACCESS table is reduced to in-frame sequences with V and J assigned. These tables do not hold every clone; where another copy was compared, an unresolved V gene accounts for under half, and the others remain unexplained. D and trimming were read from the DNA, whereas the V and J calls and clone size are those reported in that table. The sample table records fewer than 200,000 clones; approximately 85% of these occur just once. The ten largest clones take up about 1.2% of the sample.

Notes on this clone: No cognate antigen has been identified for it. It has no much larger one-base neighbor in the sample; base qualities were not kept.

The chain was built from TRBV7-6 and TRBJ2-1; TRBD1 is a weak D gene call, 6 bases matching. The source is a man aged 55 to 70 who had recovered from COVID-19. Source material: peripheral blood. The CDR3 region has the sequence CASTVGGSSYNEQFF. At the DNA level, the sequence is TGTGCCAGCACCGTTGGGGGCAGCTCCTACAATGAGCAGTTCTTC.